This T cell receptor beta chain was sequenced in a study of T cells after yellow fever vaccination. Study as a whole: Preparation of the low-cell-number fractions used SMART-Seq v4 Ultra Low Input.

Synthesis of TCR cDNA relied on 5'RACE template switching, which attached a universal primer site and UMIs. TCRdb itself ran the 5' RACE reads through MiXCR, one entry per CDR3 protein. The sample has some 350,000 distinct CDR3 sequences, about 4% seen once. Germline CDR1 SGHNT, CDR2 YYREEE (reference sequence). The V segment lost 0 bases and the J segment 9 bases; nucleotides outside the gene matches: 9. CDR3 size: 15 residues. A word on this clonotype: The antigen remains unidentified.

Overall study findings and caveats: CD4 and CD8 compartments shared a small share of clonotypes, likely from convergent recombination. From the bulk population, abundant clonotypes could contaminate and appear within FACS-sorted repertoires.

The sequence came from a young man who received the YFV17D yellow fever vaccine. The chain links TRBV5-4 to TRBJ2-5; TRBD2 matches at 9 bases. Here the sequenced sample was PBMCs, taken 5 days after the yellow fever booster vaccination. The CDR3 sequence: CASSLASRRGGAQYF. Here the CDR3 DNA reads TGTGCCAGCAGCTTGGCTAGCCGGCGGGGGGGAGCCCAGTACTTC.